These 5 T cell receptor beta chains came from one sample sequenced in a study of blood T cell repertoires in COVID-19. TCRdb keeps only in-frame clones here, not all; method: immunoSEQ multiplex PCR. The sample carries about 110,000 clones, over 60% recorded once. Sequenced input: peripheral blood. Every receptor here comes from a human donor in a cohort sampled during active or convalescent COVID-19.

The gene calls are TRBV19 and TRBJ2-1; D unclear. Germline CDR1 is LNHDA and CDR2 is SQIVND (reference sequence). V dropped 3 bases and J dropped 4 bases, with 10 bases sitting between them. There are 14 residues in the CDR3. The DNA for the CDR3 is TGTGCCAGTAGTATGCCCGCGGAGTACAATGAGCAGTTCTTC. It is translated as CASSMPAEYNEQFF.

The chain uses TRBV5-5 and TRBJ2-1; 8 bases agree with TRBD2. The trim removed 0 bases at V and 2 bases at J, leaving 4 bases unmatched. Germline CDR1 SGHKS, CDR2 YYEKEE (reference sequence). There are 16 residues in the CDR3. CDR3 DNA sequence: TGTGCCAGCAGCTTGGCCGGGGGGGCCACCTACAATGAGCAGTTCTTC. Translation: CASSLAGGATYNEQFF.

This chain connects TRBV5-1 to TRBJ1-4; TRBD1 is a possible D gene (6 bases). The CDR3 contains 15 residues. Trimming removed 3 bases at V and 4 bases at J, with 13 bases between. Germline CDR1 SGHRS, CDR2 YFSETQ. The CDR3 nucleotides read TGCGCCAGCAGCTCGCGAGGGACAAGTAATGAAAAACTGTTTTTT. The encoded protein is CASSSRGTSNEKLFF.

The CDR3 DNA follows: TGCGCCAGCAGCTACGGACAGGGATCCACTGAAGCTTTCTTT. Translated: CASSYGQGSTEAFF. The chain links TRBV5-1 to TRBJ1-1; 8 positions match TRBD1. The V and J ends lost 3 bases and 4 bases, in that order; junction bases with no gene match: 5. Germline V gene data show CDR1 as SGHRS and CDR2 as YFSETQ. The CDR3 has 14 residues.

The rearrangement uses TRBV27 and TRBJ2-3; D uncertain. This CDR3 has 13 amino acids. Germline CDR1 is MNHEY and CDR2 is SMNVEV (reference sequence). The germline V and J ends were trimmed by 5 bases and 6 bases, with 12 bases remaining between them. The CDR3 sequence: CASSTLGWDTQYF. The CDR3 DNA reads as TGTGCCAGCAGTACACTCGGGTGGGATACGCAGTATTTT.